Listed below are T cell receptor beta chains from one sample, sequenced in a study of T-cell memory formation after mild COVID-19. Using its own MiXCR run on the 5' RACE reads, TCRdb lists one record per CDR3 protein. This table holds about 350,000 distinct CDR3 sequences, around 15% found once. The sequencing sample was made of PBMCs or a T cell subset sorted from them (not recorded which). The source is a man younger than 35 who had mild COVID-19 (a few samples of this study predate the infection). Cell type and time point are not known. Both conserved end residues are part of each CDR3. A D gene is named only where the DNA matches it firmly. The size entry is marked missing in some rows and otherwise reads once, few, many or a size class.

>TRBJ2-5|few|TRBD1|TRBV12-3/TRBV12-4
CASSSGTGAWETQYF
TGTGCCAGCAGTTCGGGGACAGGGGCCTGGGAGACCCAGTACTTC
>TRBJ1-2|NA|NA|TRBV3-1
CASSQDSGWSYGYTF
TGTGCCAGCAGCCAAGATTCTGGCTGGAGCTATGGCTACACCTTC
>TRBJ2-1|NA|NA|TRBV5-1
CASSFALPGEQFF
TGCGCCAGCAGCTTCGCCCTCCCCGGAGAGCAGTTCTTC
>TRBJ2-3|NA|NA|TRBV12-3/TRBV12-4
CASSQPGGFTDTQYF
TGTGCCAGCAGTCAACCAGGGGGGTTCACAGATACGCAGTATTTT
>TRBJ2-7|once|TRBD2|TRBV12-3/TRBV12-4
CASSLRRPSGSEQYF
TGTGCCAGCAGTTTACGCAGGCCGAGCGGGAGCGAGCAGTACTTC
>TRBJ2-6|NA|NA|TRBV4-2
CASSQGTTGANVLTF
TGTGCCAGCAGCCAAGGGACTACTGGGGCCAACGTCCTGACTTTC
>TRBJ2-1|few|TRBD2|TRBV2
CASSEGQGLAAYNEQFF
TGTGCCAGCAGTGAAGGGCAGGGACTAGCGGCCTACAATGAGCAGTTCTTC
>TRBJ2-3|many|NA|TRBV9
CASSVSWGNTDTQYF
TGTGCCAGCAGCGTATCCTGGGGGAACACAGATACGCAGTATTTT
>TRBJ2-2|few|TRBD1|TRBV5-1
CASSSFGQGEYTGELFF
TGCGCCAGCAGCTCGTTCGGACAGGGTGAATACACCGGGGAGCTGTTTTTT
>TRBJ2-1|few|NA|TRBV18
CASSPPASSYNEQFF
TGTGCCAGCTCACCTCCAGCAAGCTCCTACAATGAGCAGTTCTTC
>TRBJ2-2|few|NA|TRBV5-1
CASSETTPPGELFF
TGCGCCAGCAGCGAGACTACTCCCCCCGGGGAGCTGTTTTTT
>TRBJ2-6|many|NA|TRBV6-2/TRBV6-3
CASSGTRTAGANVLTF
TGTGCCAGCAGTGGAACTAGGACTGCTGGGGCCAACGTCCTGACTTTC
>TRBJ2-5|few|NA|TRBV6-5
CASSYSAEETQYF
TGTGCCAGCAGTTACTCAGCAGAGGAAACCCAGTACTTC
>TRBJ2-2|NA|TRBD1|TRBV12-3/TRBV12-4
CASSHPRGQGANTGELFF
TGTGCCAGCAGCCACCCCCGGGGACAGGGGGCTAACACCGGGGAGCTGTTTTTT
>TRBJ2-1|NA|NA|TRBV13
CASVVAGTYNEQFF
TGTGCCAGCGTCGTCGCAGGTACCTACAATGAGCAGTTCTTC
>TRBJ1-1|few|NA|TRBV12-3/TRBV12-4
CASSFVGTEAFF
TGTGCCAGCAGTTTTGTCGGCACTGAAGCTTTCTTT
>TRBJ1-6|few|NA|TRBV4-1
CASSQGTGYKSSPLHF
TGCGCCAGCAGCCAAGGCACAGGGTACAAGAGCTCACCCCTCCACTTT
>TRBJ1-2|few|NA|TRBV28
CASSWAGPNYGYTF
TGTGCCAGCAGTTGGGCTGGGCCCAACTATGGCTACACCTTC